These 26 T cell receptor beta chains originate from one sample sequenced in a study of beta chain features in type 1 diabetes. The authors reverse transcribed all of the isolated RNA, so sequencing captured expressed TCRB transcripts. The assay was immunoSEQ multiplex PCR, and TCRdb's table has in-frame clones only and misses some. The table shows about 150,000 clones, with 48% occurring only once. The sequenced sample was Tregs from blood. These TCRs come from a man between 18 and 35 years old in good health.

The J gene is TRBJ2-1, the V gene TRBV18, with D possibly being TRBD2 (5 bases). V was trimmed by 6 bases and J by 10 bases, leaving 10 bases between them. The CDR3 contains 11 residues. Germline CDR1 KGHSH, CDR2 LQKENI. The CDR3 loop reads CASSRVKEQFF. For the CDR3, the DNA is TGTGCCAGCTCGCGGGTAAAGGAGCAGTTCTTC.

In its sample, this clone was seen a few times. This chain joins TRBV10-3 and TRBJ1-1; 9 positions match TRBD1. The V and J ends lost 3 bases and 3 bases, in that order; junction bases with no gene match: 11. The germline V gene has CDR1 ENHRY and CDR2 SYGVKD. There are 17 residues in the CDR3. CDR3 in DNA: TGTGCCATCAGTGAACAGGGGGCGTTGAGGGGTTACACTGAAGCTTTCTTT. As protein: CAISEQGALRGYTEAFF.

The chain carries TRBV29-1 and TRBJ2-1; TRBD1 is a possible D gene (6 bases). V gave up 7 bases and J gave up 2 bases, with 12 bases separating them. Per the germline V gene, CDR1 is SQVTM and CDR2 is ANQGSEA. The CDR3 has 13 residues. The CDR3 sequence: CSAADRAYNEQFF. Here the CDR3 DNA reads TGCAGCGCGGCGGACAGAGCCTACAATGAGCAGTTCTTC.

The gene calls are TRBV18 and TRBJ2-7; D is possibly TRBD1 (6 bases). CDR1 and CDR2 (germline): KGHSH, LQKENI. The CDR3 contains 15 residues. V lost 3 bases to trimming and J lost 3 bases, with 15 bases between them. The CDR3 protein is CASSPPPGHHYEQYF. The CDR3, as DNA: TGTGCCAGCTCACCGCCGCCGGGACATCACTACGAGCAGTACTTC.

The chain links TRBV7-9 to TRBJ2-7; 9 nucleotides agree with TRBD1. Germline V lookup: CDR1 SEHNR, CDR2 FQNEAQ (reference sequence). CDR3 length: 17 amino acids. V shed 3 bases and J 5 bases; nucleotides not matched to a gene: 14. The DNA of the CDR3 is TGTGCCAGCAGCTTGGGGACAGGGTCGCTTCGTAATGACGAGCAGTACTTC. As protein: CASSLGTGSLRNDEQYF.

This clone was seen only once. The chain uses TRBV20-1 and TRBJ1-1; the D gene is possibly TRBD1 (5 bases). Trimming removed 4 bases at V and 3 bases at J, with 6 bases between. Germline V gene data show CDR1 as DFQATT and CDR2 as SNEGSKA (reference sequence). This CDR3 comprises 11 residues. The CDR3 loop reads CSATGYTEAFF. DNA for the CDR3: TGCAGTGCTACAGGGTACACTGAAGCTTTCTTT.

The chain uses TRBV7-3 and TRBJ1-1; D remains unclear. This CDR3 has 14 amino acids. Trimming took off 1 base at V and 6 bases at J, with 12 bases between the two ends. CDR1 and CDR2 from the germline V gene are SGHTA and FQGTGA. Here the CDR3 reads CASSLSGSRSEAFF. CDR3 nucleotide sequence: TGTGCCAGCAGCTTAAGCGGCAGTAGGTCTGAAGCTTTCTTT.

The rearrangement links TRBV27 to TRBJ1-2, with 8 bases that match TRBD1. Germline CDR1 reads MNHEY; CDR2 reads SMNVEV (reference sequence). CDR3 length: 15 amino acids. Trimming cost V 4 bases and J 4 bases; bases outside gene matches: 8. The CDR3 DNA is TGTGCCAGCAGTTCCCGGACAGGGAGGGGCTATGGCTACACCTTC. Protein sequence: CASSSRTGRGYGYTF.

Only a few counts were recorded for this clone. This rearrangement joins TRBV7-9 to TRBJ1-3, with a possible D match to TRBD1 (6 bases). This CDR3 region has 14 residues. Germline lookup yields CDR1 SEHNR and CDR2 FQNEAQ (reference sequence). V was cut by 6 bases and J by 4 bases, with 13 bases left in between. CDR3 protein: CASRRTGRGNTIYF. DNA for the CDR3: TGTGCCAGCAGGCGTACAGGGCGCGGAAACACCATATATTTT.

This sequence joins TRBV7-2 and TRBJ2-7; 9 bases match TRBD1. V shed 1 base, J shed 3 bases, and the junction held 1 base outside the gene matches. Per germline, CDR1 SGHTA and CDR2 FQGNSA. The CDR3 has 14 residues. The DNA for the CDR3 is TGTGCCAGCAGCTTAGTGGGACAGGGCTACGAGCAGTACTTC. Protein sequence: CASSLVGQGYEQYF.

V is TRBV6-5 and J is TRBJ2-2; 8 bases line up with TRBD2. CDR3 length equals 15 residues. CDR1 MNHEY and CDR2 SVGAGI come from the germline V gene. V was clipped by 6 bases and J by 6 bases; unmatched bases: 9. In DNA, the CDR3 is TGTGCCAGCAGAAGGAGCGGGAGTTTAGCCGGGGAGCTGTTTTTT. Protein: CASRRSGSLAGELFF.

This clone showed up just a few times. The chain has TRBV29-1 and TRBJ2-7; D perhaps matches TRBD2 (5 bases). V lost 4 bases and J lost 2, with 9 bases in between. Per germline, CDR1 SQVTM and CDR2 ANQGSEA. The CDR3 is 12 residues long. CDR3 in amino acids: CSVVGRTYEQYF. CDR3 nucleotide sequence: TGCAGCGTTGTAGGGAGAACCTACGAGCAGTACTTC.

The chain is built from TRBV27 and TRBJ2-3; 14 bases match TRBD2. Trimming removed 3 bases from V and 4 bases from J; junction bases left unmatched: 9. CDR3 length: 18 residues. The germline V gene has CDR1 MNHEY and CDR2 SMNVEV (reference sequence). The CDR3 loop reads CASSFNYGLAGGPDTQYF. The CDR3 DNA sequence: TGTGCCAGCAGTTTCAACTACGGACTAGCGGGGGGACCAGATACGCAGTATTTT.

This clone has a handful of counts. The CDR3 sequence: CASSRRHYEQYF. The CDR3 DNA reads TGTGCCAGCAGTCGACGACACTACGAGCAGTACTTC. This chain uses TRBV2 with TRBJ2-7; D uncertain. V was clipped by 5 bases and J by 3 bases, with 8 bases between them. The CDR3 extends over 12 amino acids. Looked up from germline, CDR1 is SNHLY and CDR2 is FYNNEI.

V and J are TRBV29-1 and TRBJ2-5; 7 bases align to TRBD2. The J call is in doubt because the DNA end fits TRBJ2-7 better. Germline values: CDR1 SQVTM, CDR2 ANQGSEA. There are 13 residues in the CDR3. The CDR3 nucleotides read TGCAGCGTTGCTGCCAGCGGGGACTACGAGCAGTACTTC. Its translation is CSVAASGDYEQYF.

The J gene is TRBJ2-7, the V gene TRBV28; 7 bases match TRBD1. This CDR3 is 12 amino acids long. Germline assignment: CDR1 MDHEN and CDR2 SYDVKM. V lost 5 bases to trimming and J lost 6 bases; unmatched junction nucleotides: 4. The CDR3 loop reads CASSATGVEQYF. The DNA for the CDR3 is TGTGCCAGCAGTGCCACAGGGGTCGAGCAGTACTTC.

The rearrangement links TRBV28 to TRBJ1-2; 8 bases match TRBD1. The V gene's germline CDR1 is MDHEN and CDR2 SYDVKM. V shed 5 bases, J shed 5 bases, and the junction held 10 bases outside the gene matches. The CDR3 has 15 residues. The CDR3 nucleotides read TGTGCCAGCAGTAGGACACCAGGGGGCAATTATGGCTACACCTTC. It specifies CASSRTPGGNYGYTF.

This clone has only a few counts. The chain has TRBV7-9 and TRBJ2-4; D possibly corresponds to TRBD2 (6 bases). This CDR3 spans 13 amino acids. V was cut by 8 bases and J by 7 bases, with 15 bases left in between. CDR1 and CDR2 (germline): SEHNR, FQNEAQ (reference sequence). CDR3 sequence: CASGSGGTNIQYF. CDR3 in DNA: TGTGCCAGCGGGTCGGGCGGGACGAACATTCAGTACTTC.

This clone has only a few counts. The chain recombines TRBV7-3 with TRBJ2-1, with TRBD2 matching over 10 bases. V shed 5 bases and J 2 bases; nucleotides not matched to a gene: 6. This CDR3 is built from 16 residues. Germline V gives CDR1 SGHTA, CDR2 FQGTGA. In nucleotides, the CDR3 is TGTGCCAGCAGCACCCAAGCGGGAGGGCCCTACAATGAGCAGTTCTTC. This translates into CASSTQAGGPYNEQFF.

CDR3 nucleotide sequence: TGTGCCATCAGTGAGTCGATCCCAGGGTGGAGCAATCAGCCCCAGCATTTT. This gives the protein CAISESIPGWSNQPQHF. The gene calls are TRBV10-3 and TRBJ1-5, with D tentatively TRBD1 (5 bases). The CDR3 contains 17 residues. The germline gives CDR1 ENHRY, CDR2 SYGVKD. V was shortened by 0 bases and J by 1 base, with 13 bases between the two germline ends.

V and J are TRBV30 and TRBJ1-6; D remains unclear. The CDR3 covers 13 residues. The germline V gene encodes CDR1 GTSNPN and CDR2 SVGIG (reference sequence). V was shortened by 6 bases and J by 7 bases, with 13 bases between the two germline ends. CDR3 amino acids: CACHPTRNSPLHF. The CDR3 DNA follows: TGTGCCTGCCACCCGACGAGGAATTCACCCCTCCACTTT. The variable domain in full, completed from reference TRBV30 and TRBJ1-6, reads SQTIHQWPATLVQPVGSPLSLECTVEGTSNPNLYWYRQAAGRGLQLLFYSVGIGQISSEVPQNLSASRPQDRQFILSSKKLLLSDSGFYLCACHPTRNSPLHFGNGTRLTVT.

The chain carries TRBV5-1 and TRBJ1-2; 7 bases map to TRBD1. CDR3 length equals 15 residues. Germline trimming cut 4 bases from V and 3 bases from J; bases unmatched to any gene: 9. Per the germline V gene, CDR1 is SGHRS and CDR2 is YFSETQ. The CDR3 protein is CASSPTGPRDYGYTF. The CDR3 DNA sequence: TGCGCCAGCAGCCCGACAGGGCCAAGGGACTATGGCTACACCTTC.

The CDR3 bases are TGTGCCAGCAGGGGGACAGGATGGGACACTGAAGCTTTCTTT. As protein: CASRGTGWDTEAFF. V usage is TRBV2 and J usage is TRBJ1-1; 8 bases match TRBD1. V dropped 6 bases and J dropped 3; count of bases not matched to a gene: 6. The CDR3 is 14 amino acids. Germline CDR1 and CDR2: SNHLY and FYNNEI.

CDR3 sequence (DNA): TGTGCCAGCAGTTACTCGGGGCAGGGGATCTACGAGCAGTACTTC. Its translation: CASSYSGQGIYEQYF. This chain joins TRBV6-5 and TRBJ2-7, with D perhaps TRBD1 (6 bases). CDR1 and CDR2 from the germline V gene are MNHEY and SVGAGI. V lost 0 bases and J lost 3, with 12 bases in between. The CDR3 length is 15 residues.

The chain uses TRBV7-8 and TRBJ2-5, with 7 bases that match TRBD1. The ends lost 5 bases at V and 11 bases at J; junction bases unmatched: 14. The CDR3 extends over 14 amino acids. Germline lookup yields CDR1 SGHVS and CDR2 FQNEAQ. Written as DNA, the CDR3 is TGTGCCAGCAGCCAAACAGGGGCAGCTACGGAGCAGTACTTC. The encoded protein is CASSQTGAATEQYF.

The chain couples TRBV15 to TRBJ2-7, with D hard to call. Trimming stripped 0 bases from V and 3 bases from J, with 12 bases between. The CDR3 covers 15 residues. Germline CDR1 is LNHNV and CDR2 is YYDKDF (reference sequence). The CDR3 reads CATSRDAAGDYEQYF. The CDR3 bases are TGTGCCACCAGCAGAGACGCCGCCGGTGACTACGAGCAGTACTTC.